Listed here are 29 T cell receptor beta chains from one sample, sequenced in a study of shared clonotypes between healthy human individuals. Some clones are missing from TCRdb's copy, which holds only in-frame ones; the method was immunoSEQ multiplex PCR. The sample holds about 2 million clones, 85% to 95% seen once. The material sequenced was naive CD4+ T cells sorted from blood. Subset indicated: CD45RA+ positively selected. These receptors originate from a man between 18 and 29 years old in good health.

For the CDR3, the DNA is TGCAGCGTATCGGGACTAGCGGGACTAAAAGAGACCCAGTACTTC. Encoded protein: CSVSGLAGLKETQYF. The chain couples TRBV29-1 to TRBJ2-5; TRBD2 matches 13 bases. The V gene's germline CDR1 is SQVTM and CDR2 ANQGSEA. Unmatched junction bases numbered 7, after V lost 6 bases and J lost 3 bases. This CDR3 has 15 residues. The full variable domain, in which reference TRBV29-1 and TRBJ2-5 provide the parts outside the CDR3, is SAVISQKPSRDICQRGTSLTIQCQVDSQVTMMFWYRQQPGQSLTLIATANQGSEATYESGFVIDKFPISRPNLTFSTLTVSNMSPEDSSIYLCSVSGLAGLKETQYFGPGTRLLVL.

In regard to this clone: Other DNA variants within this sample encode the same CDR3. V usage is TRBV6-1 and J usage is TRBJ1-1; 7 nucleotides agree with TRBD1. V lost 6 bases, J lost 1 base, and 5 bases stayed unmatched. Looked up from germline, CDR1 is MNHNS and CDR2 is SASEGT. CDR3 length: 14 residues. The CDR3 DNA reads TGTGCCAGCAGACCGACAGGGTGGAACACTGAAGCTTTCTTT. Its translation: CASRPTGWNTEAFF.

The V call is TRBV5-4, the J call TRBJ1-2, with 8 positions matching TRBD1. Germline V CDR1 and CDR2: SGHNT, YYREEE (reference sequence). With V trimmed by 3 bases and J by 2 bases, 9 bases remained unmatched. This CDR3 region has 16 residues. The CDR3 protein is CASSSTGTGKNYGYTF. For the CDR3, the DNA is TGTGCCAGCAGCTCAACCGGGACAGGCAAAAACTATGGCTACACCTTC.

The rearrangement joins TRBV7-9 to TRBJ2-3; D might be TRBD2 (5 bases). The CDR3 is 15 amino acids. Trimming pared 5 bases from V and 0 bases from J, leaving 12 bases between. From germline, CDR1 is SEHNR and CDR2 FQNEAQ (reference sequence). The DNA for the CDR3 is TGTGCCAGCAGCCCCAACGGGGATAGCACAGATACGCAGTATTTT. Its protein product is CASSPNGDSTDTQYF.

The sample holds a few counts of this clone. This chain links TRBV28 with TRBJ1-2, with 8 positions matching TRBD1. J was trimmed by 4 bases and V by 6 bases; bases with no gene match: 10. Germline V gene data show CDR1 as MDHEN and CDR2 as SYDVKM. This CDR3 contains 15 residues. CDR3 sequence reads: CASRILGQGSYGYTF. As DNA, the CDR3 is TGTGCCAGCAGGATACTCGGACAGGGTAGCTATGGCTACACCTTC.

The chain is built from TRBV6-5 and TRBJ1-6; possibly TRBD1 for D (5 bases). The CDR3 totals 15 residues. The germline V and J ends were trimmed by 3 bases and 7 bases, with 13 bases remaining between them. The germline CDR1 and CDR2 sequences are MNHEY and SVGAGI. CDR3 region: CASSYDRGGNSPLHF. CDR3 nucleotide sequence: TGTGCCAGCAGTTATGATAGGGGTGGCAATTCACCCCTCCACTTT.

This sequence joins TRBV9 and TRBJ2-1; 9 bases map to TRBD2. Unmatched junction bases numbered 7, after V lost 4 bases and J lost 8 bases. The CDR3 sequence is 14 residues long. The V gene's germline CDR1 is SGDLS and CDR2 YYNGEE. CDR3: CASSPAGGPHEQFF. CDR3 bases: TGTGCCAGCAGCCCGGCGGGGGGGCCTCATGAGCAGTTCTTC.

The sample holds one count of this clone. The chain uses TRBV23-1 and TRBJ1-1; no reliable D call. TRBV23-1 is an open reading frame, and its role is uncertain. The CDR3 has 10 amino acids. Trimming shortened V by 8 bases and J by 8 bases, and 9 bases separated the two germline ends. CDR3 region: CASATVEAFF. CDR3 coding DNA: TGCGCCAGCGCTACCGTGGAAGCTTTCTTT.

This chain uses TRBV18 with TRBJ1-4; a possible D gene is TRBD1 (5 bases). CDR3 length: 14 amino acids. Trimming removed 3 bases from V and 8 bases from J, with 13 bases in between. Per the germline V gene, CDR1 is KGHSH and CDR2 is LQKENI. The CDR3 DNA follows: TGTGCCAGCTCACCCCCCCTCGGGGACGAAAAACTGTTTTTT. It encodes CASSPPLGDEKLFF. The complete variable domain, with remaining parts taken from reference TRBV18 and TRBJ1-4, reads NAGVMQNPRHLVRRRGQEARLRCSPMKGHSHVYWYRQLPEEGLKFMVYLQKENIIDESGMPKERFSAEFPKEGPSILRIQQVVRGDSAAYFCASSPPLGDEKLFFGSGTQLSVL.

The table lists this clone with a few counts. The gene calls are TRBV5-6 and TRBJ1-2; D not certain. Germline V lookup: CDR1 SGHDT, CDR2 YYEEEE. The CDR3 contains 13 residues. Trimming stripped 7 bases from V and 6 bases from J, with 16 bases between. The CDR3, as DNA: TGTGCCAGCGGCTGGTGGGGAATCGATGGCTACACCTTC. Its translation is CASGWWGIDGYTF.

The genes are TRBV27 and TRBJ1-6, with D possibly TRBD1 on 6 matching bases. Per the germline V gene, CDR1 is MNHEY and CDR2 is SMNVEV (reference sequence). V was cut by 6 bases and J by 0 bases, with 24 bases left in between. The CDR3 has 20 residues. CDR3 protein: CASSYFSTGGGYSYNSPLHF. CDR3 DNA: TGTGCCAGCAGCTACTTTTCGACAGGCGGGGGCTACTCCTATAATTCACCCCTCCACTTT.

The chain uses TRBV4-2 and TRBJ2-5; D is uncertain. With 4 bases removed from V and 3 bases from J, the gap between germline ends came to 9 bases. CDR3 length: 13 residues. Germline-derived CDR1 and CDR2 are LGHNA and YNFKEQ. The CDR3 loop reads CASSPRLEETQYF. CDR3 DNA sequence: TGTGCCAGCAGCCCCCGTCTAGAAGAGACCCAGTACTTC.

This clone was picked up one time. The chain employs TRBV14 and TRBJ1-3; D possibly corresponds to TRBD1 (5 bases). There are 14 residues in the CDR3. Per the germline V gene, CDR1 is SGHDN and CDR2 is FVKESK. Trimming took 3 bases from V and 2 from J, leaving 8 bases between them. In DNA form, the CDR3 reads TGTGCCAGCAGCCAGGGGGGTGCTGGAAACACCATATATTTT. This translates into CASSQGGAGNTIYF.

This chain uses TRBV7-9 with TRBJ2-5; weak D call: TRBD2 (6 bases). Trimming pared 5 bases from V and 5 bases from J, leaving 21 bases between. Germline CDR1 is SEHNR and CDR2 is FQNEAQ (reference sequence). The CDR3 consists of 16 residues. The CDR3 sequence: CASSRMRDGARETQYF. Written as DNA, the CDR3 is TGTGCCAGCAGCCGAATGCGGGACGGAGCCAGGGAGACCCAGTACTTC.

The chain couples TRBV29-1 to TRBJ2-5; D tentatively fits TRBD1 or TRBD2 (5 bases each). Germline CDR1 and CDR2: SQVTM and ANQGSEA. The CDR3 loop spans 12 amino acids. Trimming pared 5 bases from V and 4 bases from J, leaving 11 bases between. CDR3 coding DNA: TGCAGCGTTACCGGGGCCTTAGAGACCCAGTACTTC. This gives the protein CSVTGALETQYF. Using reference TRBV29-1 and TRBJ2-5 for the parts outside the CDR3, the full variable domain is SAVISQKPSRDICQRGTSLTIQCQVDSQVTMMFWYRQQPGQSLTLIATANQGSEATYESGFVIDKFPISRPNLTFSTLTVSNMSPEDSSIYLCSVTGALETQYFGPGTRLLVL.

The CDR3 loop reads CASSLFDGVNEKLFF. For the CDR3, the DNA is TGTGCCAGCAGTTTATTTGACGGGGTTAATGAAAAACTGTTTTTT. This chain uses TRBV25-1 with TRBJ1-4; D unresolved. V was cut by 5 bases and J by 4 bases, with 14 bases left in between. Germline V gene data show CDR1 as MGHDK and CDR2 as SYGVNS. The length of the CDR3 is 15 residues.

This chain uses TRBV6-1 with TRBJ1-1; tentative D call: TRBD1 (5 bases). Germline V gene sequence: CDR1 MNHNS, CDR2 SASEGT. V dropped 6 bases and J dropped 5 bases, with 19 bases sitting between them. CDR3 size: 15 residues. Here the CDR3 DNA reads TGTGCCAGCAGGTCCCAGGGTACCGGGGGGACTGAAGCTTTCTTT. This translates into CASRSQGTGGTEAFF.

V is TRBV28 and J is TRBJ2-3; 8 bases fit TRBD1. The CDR3 spans 13 residues. J was trimmed by 2 bases and V by 8 bases; bases with no gene match: 3. Germline lookup yields CDR1 MDHEN and CDR2 SYDVKM. In DNA, the CDR3 is TGTGCCAGCCAGACAGGGGACACAGATACGCAGTATTTT. This translates into CASQTGDTDTQYF.

This clone was detected once. The genes are TRBV27 and TRBJ2-7; TRBD1 matches 7 bases. Germline V gene data show CDR1 as MNHEY and CDR2 as SMNVEV (reference sequence). There are 13 residues in the CDR3. Trimming removed 5 bases from V and 3 bases from J; junction bases left unmatched: 4. CDR3 region: CASSRQGIYEQYF. The CDR3 bases are TGTGCCAGCAGTCGACAGGGTATCTACGAGCAGTACTTC.

The CDR3 reads CASSLRTALEAFF. DNA of the CDR3: TGTGCCAGCAGTCTGCGGACAGCCCTCGAAGCTTTCTTT. This chain joins TRBV28 and TRBJ1-1; TRBD1 might be the D (6 bases). V gave up 5 bases and J gave up 8 bases, with 15 bases separating them. Germline V lookup: CDR1 MDHEN, CDR2 SYDVKM. This CDR3 region has 13 residues.

This clone was detected only once. Other DNA sequences within the sample encode an identical CDR3. This sequence joins TRBV5-1 and TRBJ1-5; tentatively, D is TRBD1 (5 bases). V lost 5 bases, J lost 5 bases, and 11 bases lay in between. The germline V gene has CDR1 SGHRS and CDR2 YFSETQ. There are 13 residues in the CDR3. The CDR3 nucleotides read TGCGCCAGCAGTCCCAGAGGGGATCAGCCCCAGCATTTT. Protein product: CASSPRGDQPQHF. Supplemented by reference TRBV5-1 and TRBJ1-5, the full variable domain reads KAGVTQTPRYLIKTRGQQVTLSCSPISGHRSVSWYQQTPGQGLQFLFEYFSETQRNKGNFPGRFSGRQFSNSRSEMNVSTLELGDSALYLCASSPRGDQPQHFGDGTRLSIL.

This chain links TRBV10-3 with TRBJ1-2, with 9 bases identical to TRBD1. Germline CDR1 ENHRY, CDR2 SYGVKD. J lost 5 bases, V lost 2 bases, and 6 bases had no gene match. This CDR3 comprises 15 residues. The CDR3, as DNA: TGTGCCATCAGTGAGCCCGGACAGGGGATGTATGGCTACACCTTC. This gives the protein CAISEPGQGMYGYTF.

V gene TRBV5-1 combines with J gene TRBJ1-1; a weak D match, TRBD1 (5 bases). Trimming pared 6 bases from V and 2 bases from J, leaving 14 bases between. The length of the CDR3 is 14 residues. Germline CDR1 SGHRS, CDR2 YFSETQ. The CDR3 nucleotides are TGCGCCAGCACCATGGGGCCCCAAAACACTGAAGCTTTCTTT. It yields the protein CASTMGPQNTEAFF.

On this clone: Other DNA sequences of this sample code for an identical CDR3. DNA for the CDR3: TGTGCCACCAGCAGAGATTTAGCCCAAGAGACCCAGTACTTC. Its protein product is CATSRDLAQETQYF. The chain uses TRBV15 and TRBJ2-5, with D unclear. The length of the CDR3 is 14 residues. Germline CDR1 and CDR2: LNHNV and YYDKDF (reference sequence). V gave up 0 bases and J gave up 1 base, with 6 bases separating them.

Turning to this clone: Other nucleotide sequences in the sample specify the same CDR3. The V gene is TRBV18, the J gene TRBJ2-7, with D possibly TRBD2 on 5 matching bases. V shed 2 bases and J shed 0 bases, with 8 bases lying between them. Germline loops: CDR1 KGHSH, CDR2 LQKENI. The CDR3 has 14 amino acids. CDR3 nucleotides: TGTGCCAGCTCACCAGGAGGACTCTCCTACGAGCAGTACTTC. Residues: CASSPGGLSYEQYF.

The rearrangement links TRBV5-1 to TRBJ1-3, with TRBD1 as a possible D gene (5 bases). The germline CDR1 and CDR2 sequences are SGHRS and YFSETQ. Trimming cost V 0 bases and J 3 bases, with 16 bases left between them. The CDR3 loop spans 17 amino acids. The CDR3 DNA is TGCGCCAGCAGCTTGGATGATGTCGGGGCAAGTGGAAACACCATATATTTT. Protein: CASSLDDVGASGNTIYF.

CDR3: CASSATGQGIYEQYF. The CDR3 coding sequence is TGTGCCAGCAGCGCCACGGGACAGGGGATCTACGAGCAGTACTTC. V and J are TRBV7-3 and TRBJ2-7; 10 nucleotides line up with TRBD1. V was clipped by 5 bases and J by 3 bases; unmatched bases: 7. CDR1 is SGHTA and CDR2 is FQGTGA in the germline V gene. This CDR3 has 15 residues.

This chain joins TRBV18 and TRBJ2-5; 8 bases match TRBD1. There are 14 residues in the CDR3. Looked up from germline, CDR1 is KGHSH and CDR2 is LQKENI. After removal of 5 bases from V and 0 bases from J, the junction contained 2 bases not matched to a gene. CDR3 DNA: TGTGCCAGCTCAGGGACAGGTTACCAAGAGACCCAGTACTTC. This gives the protein CASSGTGYQETQYF.

The chain links TRBV5-1 to TRBJ2-5; D not resolved. V was cut by 2 bases and J by 4 bases, with 12 bases left in between. CDR3 length: 14 amino acids. Per the germline V gene, CDR1 is SGHRS and CDR2 is YFSETQ. CDR3 in DNA: TGCGCCAGCAGCTTCTTAAAATTAGGAGAGACCCAGTACTTC. Its protein product is CASSFLKLGETQYF.